This TCR beta chain was obtained from a study of blood T cells in healthy people across ages. Whole-study results and caveats: In these data, TCR beta diversity tracked strongly with naive T cell percentage.

V was shortened by 0 bases and J by 4 bases, with 11 bases between the two germline ends. The CDR3 totals 15 residues. Germline CDR1 MGHRA, CDR2 YSYEKL. For the second PCR, which ran for about 7 to 11 cycles, a sample-barcoded 5' primer and a J-beta primer mix were used. TCRdb recomputed calls from the 5' RACE reads with MiXCR, one row per CDR3 protein. The sample consists of over 600,000 distinct CDR3 sequences, less than 45% of them appearing once. This clonotype was picked up many times. Its target is not known. Sequenced input: blood. The genes are TRBV4-1 and TRBJ2-3; D remains unclear. This TCR derives from a man older than 75 in good health. CDR3 DNA: TGCGCCAGCAGCCAAGATGTTCCTGTTGCAGATACGCAGTATTTT. Its translation is CASSQDVPVADTQYF.